This T cell receptor beta chain was sequenced during a study of early T cells in non-severe SARS-CoV-2 infection. Individual cDNA molecules were tagged with unique molecular identifiers. One entry per CDR3 protein, called by TCRdb with MiXCR from the 5' RACE reads. This repertoire shows 30,000 or so distinct CDR3 sequences, roughly 6% found once; its top ten account for about 5%. V was cut by 3 bases and J by 7 bases, with 19 bases left in between. The CDR3 is 15 amino acids. Study results and limitations: VDJdb matching, biased toward anti-spike CD8 responses, missed private and CD4 specificities.

This clonotype was recorded a few times. Antigen: not known. Sequencing used whole blood. The chain combines TRBV12-3 or TRBV12-4 with TRBJ2-7; D is perhaps TRBD2 (7 bases). This TCR was recovered from an adult who was a healthcare worker with PCR-confirmed SARS-CoV-2 infection or an uninfected control (not recorded which). The CDR3 sequence: CASSLDGGAGKEQYF. CDR3 coding DNA: TGTGCCAGCAGTTTGGATGGGGGGGCCGGGAAGGAGCAGTACTTC.